The source of this TCR beta chain is a study of blood T cell repertoires in COVID-19. Study-level information: Specimens from acute and convalescent COVID-19 originated in the United States, Italy and Spain. Sample material is recorded as cDNA or gDNA derived from T cells, B-cell-depleted T cells, or PBMCs.

CDR1 is LGHDT and CDR2 is YNNKEL in the germline V gene (reference sequence). The CDR3 consists of 14 residues. Deletions cut 4 bases from V and 0 bases from J, with 10 bases between. Authors' analysis steps: Estimation of nucleated cell counts was performed using reference gene primer amplification. Only in-frame clones appear in the TCRdb table, and some are missing; sequencing was by immunoSEQ multiplex PCR. V and J calls and clone size are given by that table; D and trimming were obtained from the DNA. The data contain fewer than 70,000 clones, 80% to 90% of them singletons. The source material was peripheral blood. The receptor comes from a human donor in a cohort sampled during active COVID-19. V usage is TRBV3-1 (or the pseudogene TRBV3-2) and J usage is TRBJ2-7; D gene uncertain. CDR3 loop: CASSRSESSYEQYF. In DNA form, the CDR3 reads TGTGCCAGCAGCCGAAGCGAGAGCTCCTACGAGCAGTACTTC.